This T cell receptor beta chain was captured in a study of T cell responses to AZD1222 COVID-19 vaccine. Study findings and constraints: No day 14 peak samples; only post-peak repertoires were characterized.

With respect to this clone: The antigen is not known.

The CDR3 is made up of 14 amino acids. V lost 5 bases, J lost 5 bases, and 6 bases stayed unmatched. Per the germline V gene, CDR1 is MDHEN and CDR2 is SYDVKM. Profiling relied on immunoSEQ multiplex PCR, and the TCRdb table lists in-frame clones only, not all of them. This sample yields over 80,000 clones, of which just over 90% are seen a single time; 6.5% to 10% belongs to the top ten. The chain couples TRBV28 to TRBJ2-1, with TRBD2 matching over 7 bases. The clonotype originates from an adult who received the AZD1222 COVID-19 vaccine. The sample consisted of peripheral blood, taken 28 days after the second AZD1222 dose. The CDR3 DNA is TGTGCCAGCAGTCCCTCCGGGACTAACAATGAGCAGTTCTTC. Residues: CASSPSGTNNEQFF.